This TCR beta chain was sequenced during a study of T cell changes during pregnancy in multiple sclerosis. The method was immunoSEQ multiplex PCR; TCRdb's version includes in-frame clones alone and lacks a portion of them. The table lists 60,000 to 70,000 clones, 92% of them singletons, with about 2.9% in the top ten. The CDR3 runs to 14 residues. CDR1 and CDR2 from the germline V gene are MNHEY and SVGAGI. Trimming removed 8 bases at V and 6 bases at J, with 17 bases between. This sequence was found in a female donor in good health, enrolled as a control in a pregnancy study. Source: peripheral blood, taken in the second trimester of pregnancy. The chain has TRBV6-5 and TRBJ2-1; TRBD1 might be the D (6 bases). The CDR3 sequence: CASGRGSWGNEQFF. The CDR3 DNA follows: TGTGCCAGCGGTAGGGGGTCATGGGGCAATGAGCAGTTCTTC.